The rows below give T cell receptor beta chains drawn from one sample of a study of T cells in Graves' hyperthyroidism and ophthalmopathy. TCRdb re-analysed the multiplex PCR reads in MiXCR, keeping a single row per CDR3 protein. The data contain hundreds of thousands of distinct CDR3 sequences, 12% to 15% of them singletons. The sample was blood. These receptors were taken from a young woman with Graves' hyperthyroidism. Each CDR3 is given with its conserved first and last residue. A D gene is named only where the DNA matches it firmly. The size of a clone is reported for some rows only, either as once, few or many, or as a class for expanded clones.

>TRBJ2-7|many|TRBD2|TRBV12-3/TRBV12-4
CASTPSGTTYEQYF
TGTGCCAGCACCCCGAGCGGGACCACCTACGAGCAGTACTTC
>TRBJ2-7|-|-|TRBV9
CASSVALIPGEAYEQYF
TGTGCCAGCAGCGTAGCTTTGATTCCAGGGGAAGCCTACGAGCAGTACTTC
>TRBJ2-6|many|-|TRBV24-1
CATARSGANVLTF
TGTGCCACGGCGCGCTCTGGGGCCAACGTCCTGACTTTC
>TRBJ2-3|many|-|TRBV7-8
CASSSGDSTDTQYF
TGTGCCAGCAGCTCAGGGGATAGCACAGATACGCAGTATTTT
>TRBJ2-1|-|TRBD2|TRBV11-2
CASTTGGFADEQFF
TGTGCCAGCACCACCGGGGGGTTCGCTGATGAGCAGTTCTTC
>TRBJ2-1|many|TRBD1|TRBV3-1
CASSPQGGPSYNEQFF
TGTGCCAGCAGCCCACAGGGGGGTCCATCGTACAATGAGCAGTTCTTC
>TRBJ2-7|few|-|TRBV20-1
CSARGPTGQLLFSYEQYF
TGCAGTGCTAGAGGACCTACGGGACAACTTTTATTCTCCTACGAGCAGTACTTC
>TRBJ2-7|few|-|TRBV4-3
CASSQDGLAPYYEQYF
TGCGCCAGCAGCCAAGACGGCCTTGCACCCTACTACGAGCAGTACTTC
>TRBJ1-2|few|TRBD1|TRBV27
CASSSPYLRDRGGGYTF
TGTGCCAGCAGTTCGCCCTACCTCCGGGACAGGGGGGGTGGCTACACCTTC
>TRBJ2-3|few|-|TRBV5-1
CASSLITPNTDTQYF
TGCGCCAGCAGCTTGATTACACCCAACACAGATACGCAGTATTTT
>TRBJ1-1|many|-|TRBV30
CAWSVRGLNTEAFF
TGTGCCTGGAGTGTGCGGGGCCTGAACACTGAAGCTTTCTTT
>TRBJ2-7|-|-|TRBV6-2/TRBV6-3
CASSPYHEQYF
TGTGCCAGCAGCCCGTACCACGAGCAGTACTTC
>TRBJ1-2|many|TRBD1|TRBV27
CASSSGTGTYGYTF
TGTGCCAGCAGTTCCGGGACAGGGACCTATGGCTACACCTTC
>TRBJ2-7|once|TRBD2|TRBV13
CASSFYSGTWYEQYF
TGTGCCAGCAGCTTTTACAGCGGGACCTGGTACGAGCAGTACTTC
>TRBJ2-1|many|-|TRBV10-2
CASSESDSSPYNEQFF
TGCGCCAGCAGTGAGTCCGACTCCTCTCCCTACAATGAGCAGTTCTTC
>TRBJ2-7|-|-|TRBV7-9
CASSRDTAYEQYF
TGTGCCAGCAGCCGGGACACTGCCTACGAGCAGTACTTC
>TRBJ2-1|many|TRBD2|TRBV7-2
CASSLVGLRLAGEGNEQFF
TGTGCCAGCAGCTTAGTGGGTTTGAGACTAGCGGGAGAGGGGAATGAGCAGTTCTTC
>TRBJ1-2|-|-|TRBV7-8
CASSLPGQVLNYGYTF
TGTGCCAGCAGCTTACCAGGGCAGGTTCTGAACTATGGCTACACCTTC
>TRBJ2-7|many|-|TRBV30
CAWSVSGDEQYF
TGTGCCTGGAGTGTGTCCGGGGACGAGCAGTACTTC
>TRBJ1-2|many|TRBD1|TRBV4-1
CASSQGEQGPDYGYTF
TGCGCCAGCAGCCAAGGGGAACAGGGGCCGGACTATGGCTACACCTTC
>TRBJ2-4|-|TRBD2|TRBV3-1
CASSQDRIAGGQNIQYF
TGTGCCAGCAGCCAAGATAGGATAGCGGGAGGCCAAAACATTCAGTACTTC
>TRBJ1-1|many|-|TRBV27
CASSLSRDSTEAFF
TGTGCCAGCAGTTTATCCAGGGATAGCACTGAAGCTTTCTTT
>TRBJ1-2|many|TRBD1|TRBV7-9
CASSYPHPGGNYGYTF
TGTGCCAGCAGCTATCCCCATCCAGGGGGCAACTATGGCTACACCTTC
>TRBJ2-7|few|-|TRBV27
CASSPMRARHYEQYF
TGTGCCAGCAGTCCTATGAGGGCCCGACACTACGAGCAGTACTTC
>TRBJ2-7|many|TRBD1|TRBV18
CASSPGTGPPYEQYF
TGTGCCAGCTCACCCGGGACAGGGCCTCCCTACGAGCAGTACTTC
>TRBJ2-5|many|-|TRBV18
CASSLRAEGTQYF
TGTGCCAGCTCACTCAGGGCGGAGGGGACCCAGTACTTC
>TRBJ1-4|-|-|TRBV7-6
CASSQLPVGPATNEKLFF
TGTGCCAGCAGCCAGTTACCGGTGGGCCCCGCAACTAATGAAAAACTGTTTTTT
>TRBJ2-1|many|TRBD2|TRBV11-2
CASSLASGGYNEQFF
TGTGCCAGCAGTTTAGCAAGCGGGGGGTACAATGAGCAGTTCTTC
>TRBJ2-6|-|-|TRBV28
CASSPSIRSGANVLTF
TGTGCCAGCAGCCCTTCTATCCGCTCTGGGGCCAACGTCCTGACTTTC
>TRBJ1-6|-|-|TRBV14
CASSQEWSNSPLHF
TGTGCCAGCAGCCAAGAATGGAGTAATTCACCCCTCCACTTT
>TRBJ1-1|many|-|TRBV11-2
CASSLDRAANTEAFF
TGTGCCAGCAGCTTAGATCGGGCCGCGAACACTGAAGCTTTCTTT
>TRBJ1-2|many|TRBD1|TRBV28
CASSLAGGDNYGYTF
TGTGCCAGCAGTTTAGCAGGGGGCGACAACTATGGCTACACCTTC
>TRBJ2-5|-|-|TRBV19
CASSIAGRETQYF
TGTGCCAGTAGTATAGCAGGGCGAGAGACCCAGTACTTC
>TRBJ2-1|-|TRBD2|TRBV4-1
CASSQAFWREFCEQFF
TGCGCCAGCAGCCAAGCCTTTTGGCGGGAGTTCTGTGAGCAGTTCTTC
>TRBJ2-1|many|TRBD2|TRBV10-3
CAISALAGSTPDEQFF
TGTGCCATCAGTGCTCTAGCGGGATCCACCCCGGATGAGCAGTTCTTC
>TRBJ1-1|few|-|TRBV12-3/TRBV12-4
CASSLASEAFF
TGTGCCAGCAGTTTAGCCTCCGAAGCTTTCTTT
>TRBJ2-2|many|TRBD2|TRBV12-3/TRBV12-4
CASSPGTSRGGELFF
TGTGCCAGCTCGCCCGGGACTAGCAGAGGCGGGGAGCTGTTTTTT
>TRBJ1-4|few|-|TRBV19
CASSISGSTNEKLFF
TGTGCCAGTAGTATATCGGGGTCAACTAATGAAAAACTGTTTTTT
>TRBJ1-2|-|-|TRBV25-1
CASSEYRTAYGYTF
TGTGCCAGCAGTGAATATAGGACAGCTTATGGCTACACCTTC
>TRBJ2-1|few|TRBD2|TRBV6-2/TRBV6-3
CASSYLRLTSGRNEQFF
TGTGCCAGCAGTTACCTCCGACTCACTAGCGGCCGCAATGAGCAGTTCTTC
>TRBJ2-7|many|-|TRBV27
CASSRDTLGGYEQYF
TGTGCCAGCAGTAGGGACACCCTAGGAGGGTACGAGCAGTACTTC
>TRBJ1-5|-|TRBD1|TRBV7-2
CASAGGFNQPQHF
TGTGCTTCTGCAGGGGGATTCAATCAGCCCCAGCATTTT
>TRBJ2-1|many|TRBD2|TRBV28
CATNRGLAINEQFF
TGTGCCACCAATCGGGGACTAGCGATCAATGAGCAGTTCTTC
>TRBJ2-5|few|TRBD2|TRBV20-1
CSARNVAGDETQYF
TGCAGTGCTAGAAATGTAGCGGGTGACGAGACCCAGTACTTC
>TRBJ2-2|-|-|TRBV7-9
CASSFGPGLDTGELFF
TGTGCCAGCAGCTTCGGTCCGGGACTGGATACCGGGGAGCTGTTTTTT
>TRBJ2-2|few|TRBD1|TRBV7-3
CASSFTGGRTGELFF
TGTGCCAGCAGCTTCACAGGGGGCCGCACCGGGGAGCTGTTTTTT
>TRBJ2-3|many|TRBD2|TRBV10-1
CASSESGLADHTDTQYF
TGCGCCAGCAGTGAATCCGGACTAGCGGATCACACAGATACGCAGTATTTT